This TCR beta chain comes out of a study of response to subunit inactivated influenza vaccine. Findings of the study overall: Authors suggested each seasonal flu vaccination may recruit only limited numbers of new T cells.

This clonotype was observed a handful of times. Its cognate antigen is unknown. TCRdb ran MiXCR on the RT-PCR reads and lists one entry per CDR3 protein. The data show about 570,000 distinct CDR3 sequences, with 12% seen just once and roughly 10% held by the top ten. The CDR3 sequence is 13 residues long. The V gene lost 4 bases and the J gene lost 2 bases, with 10 bases spanning the gap. Germline lookup yields CDR1 DFQATT and CDR2 SNEGSKA (reference sequence). This sample comprised PBMCs from blood, obtained on the day of vaccination. This chain connects TRBV20-1 to TRBJ2-3; D is unclear. The clonotype originates from a man between 45 and 60 years old who received an inactivated influenza vaccine. The CDR3: CSAMRMVTDTQYF. The CDR3 coding sequence is TGCAGTGCTATGAGAATGGTCACAGATACGCAGTATTTT.